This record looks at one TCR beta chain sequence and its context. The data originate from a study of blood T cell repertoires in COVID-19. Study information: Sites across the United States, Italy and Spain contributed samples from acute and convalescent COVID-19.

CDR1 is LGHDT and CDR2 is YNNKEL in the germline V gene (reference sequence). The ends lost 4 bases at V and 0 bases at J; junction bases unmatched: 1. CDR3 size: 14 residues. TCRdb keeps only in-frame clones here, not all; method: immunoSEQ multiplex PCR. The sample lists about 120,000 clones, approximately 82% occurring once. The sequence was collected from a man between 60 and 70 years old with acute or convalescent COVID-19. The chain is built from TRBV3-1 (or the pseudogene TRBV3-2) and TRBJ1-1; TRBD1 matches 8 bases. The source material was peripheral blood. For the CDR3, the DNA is TGTGCCAGCAGCCTACAGGGGGTGAACACTGAAGCTTTCTTT. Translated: CASSLQGVNTEAFF.